This TCR beta chain appears in the sequencing data of a study of early T cells in non-severe SARS-CoV-2 infection. Study overall: The study sequenced bulk RNA from unsorted whole blood, with chains unpaired.

Unique molecular identifiers (one per individual cDNA molecule) were attached. TCRdb re-derived calls from the 5' RACE reads in MiXCR, one entry per CDR3 protein. This sample carries about 60,000 distinct CDR3 sequences, under 15% of them seen once, and the ten largest clones take less than 4.5%. Study outcomes and limitations: CD4 and private specificities were missed by VDJdb matching, which favored anti-spike CD8 responses.

Comment on this clonotype: What it recognizes is unknown. A junction end diverges from the germline sequence, so it may reflect a read error.

The receptor's source is an adult who was a healthcare worker with PCR-confirmed SARS-CoV-2 infection or an uninfected control (not recorded which). The sequencing sample was made of whole blood.

The CDR3 sequence is CASSRDTRVNNF. Written as DNA, the CDR3 is TGTGCCAGCAGTCGCGATACCCGGGTAAATAACTTC. The V call is TRBV28, the J call TRBJ2-7; no definite D call. There are 12 residues in the CDR3. Germline values: CDR1 MDHEN, CDR2 SYDVKM.